A selection of T cell receptor beta chains follows, all from one sample in a study of liver allograft versus peripheral blood T cells. Each CDR3 protein gets one entry after TCRdb re-called the reads with MiXCR. The data show roughly 2,000 distinct CDR3 sequences, approximately 15% seen once. These receptors originate from a human patient who had a liver transplant. Some of the T cells may derive from the graft donor. CDR3s include the opening cysteine and the closing phenylalanine or tryptophan. The D gene is left open where the match is weak. Size tells how often a clone was seen (once, few, many) or the class of an expanded clone, and some rows leave it out.

j_call | d_call | clone_size | v_call | cdr3_aa | cdr3_nt
TRBJ1-1 | - | medium-sized | TRBV20-1 | CSATTEVGEAFF | TGCAGTGCTACCACCGAGGTGGGGGAAGCTTTCTTT
TRBJ1-6 | - | medium-sized | TRBV19 | CASSIWGRTNSPLHF | TGTGCCAGTAGTATATGGGGACGGACGAATTCACCCCTCCACTTT
TRBJ1-5 | - | medium-sized | TRBV19 | CASSNNWQPQHF | TGTGCCAGTAGTAATAATTGGCAGCCCCAGCATTTT
TRBJ2-2 | - | - | TRBV7-9 | CASSLARGGAANTGELFF | TGTGCCAGCAGCTTAGCCAGGGGGGGGGCCGCGAACACCGGGGAGCTGTTTTTT
TRBJ2-5 | - | - | TRBV12-3/TRBV12-4 | CASSFEETQYF | TGTGCCAGCAGTTTTGAAGAGACCCAGTACTTC
TRBJ1-2 | - | medium-sized | TRBV10-3 | CAISPFFGEGPFSYTF | TGTGCCATCAGCCCCTTTTTCGGGGAGGGTCCCTTTAGCTACACCTTC
TRBJ2-1 | - | - | TRBV6-2/TRBV6-3 | CASSYGGAGEQFF | TGTGCCAGCAGTTATGGCGGGGCGGGCGAGCAGTTCTTC
TRBJ1-1 | - | - | TRBV2 | CASSSGEAFF | TGTGCCAGCAGCTCAGGTGAAGCTTTCTTT
TRBJ2-2 | - | medium-sized | TRBV7-2 | CASSFIQGGELFF | TGTGCCAGCAGCTTTATTCAGGGCGGGGAGCTGTTTTTT
TRBJ1-4 | - | few | TRBV7-9 | CASSYQLASGEKLFF | TGTGCCAGCAGCTACCAATTGGCCAGTGGGGAAAAACTGTTTTTT
TRBJ1-2 | TRBD1 | medium-sized | TRBV7-2 | CASSWTGANYGYTF | TGTGCCAGCAGCTGGACAGGAGCTAACTATGGCTACACCTTC
TRBJ2-1 | - | - | TRBV18 | CASSPPASEQFF | TGTGCCAGCTCACCACCGGCTAGTGAGCAGTTCTTC
TRBJ1-2 | TRBD1 | large | TRBV6-5 | CASSYGTGIYGYTF | TGTGCCAGCAGTTACGGGACAGGGATCTATGGCTACACCTTC
TRBJ1-1 | - | medium-sized | TRBV6-6 | CASSFPDVSNAEAFF | TGTGCCAGCAGTTTCCCAGACGTGTCGAACGCTGAAGCTTTCTTT
TRBJ1-6 | TRBD1 | large | TRBV6-5 | CASSYGQDNSPLHF | TGTGCCAGCAGTTACGGACAGGATAATTCACCCCTCCACTTT
TRBJ1-1 | TRBD1 | medium-sized | TRBV29-1 | CSVERQGTEAFF | TGCAGCGTCGAGCGACAGGGAACTGAAGCTTTCTTT
TRBJ2-1 | - | medium-sized | TRBV20-1 | CSATHLEARQNEQFF | TGCAGTGCTACCCACCTCGAGGCTCGGCAGAATGAGCAGTTCTTC
TRBJ2-7 | - | medium-sized | TRBV6-2/TRBV6-3 | CASITPGDGVLAEQYF | TGTGCCAGCATCACGCCGGGGGACGGAGTACTGGCCGAGCAGTACTTC
TRBJ1-1 | - | medium-sized | TRBV7-9 | CASSPMDERGPEAFF | TGTGCCAGCAGCCCGATGGACGAGAGGGGCCCTGAAGCTTTCTTT
TRBJ1-1 | - | medium-sized | TRBV2 | CASSAGGYTEAFF | TGTGCCAGCAGTGCAGGAGGGTACACTGAAGCTTTCTTT
TRBJ1-1 | - | medium-sized | TRBV29-1 | CSVEEGTRGEAFF | TGCAGCGTTGAAGAGGGCACCAGGGGTGAAGCTTTCTTT
TRBJ1-5 | TRBD1 | medium-sized | TRBV6-2/TRBV6-3 | CASSPSPTGANQPQHF | TGTGCCAGCAGCCCCTCCCCAACAGGGGCGAATCAGCCCCAGCATTTT
TRBJ1-2 | - | - | TRBV6-5 | CASSDLDGYTF | TGTGCCAGCAGTGACCTGGATGGCTACACCTTC
TRBJ1-2 | - | medium-sized | TRBV27 | CASSSQEMANYGYTF | TGTGCCAGCAGTTCCCAGGAGATGGCTAACTATGGCTACACCTTC
TRBJ1-6 | - | medium-sized | TRBV27 | CASSLGSYNSPLHF | TGTGCCAGCAGTTTAGGCTCCTATAATTCACCCCTCCACTTT
TRBJ2-7 | TRBD2 | medium-sized | TRBV7-9 | CASSFFPAGGKSEQYF | TGTGCCAGCAGCTTCTTCCCGGCGGGGGGAAAATCCGAGCAGTACTTC
TRBJ2-3 | - | medium-sized | TRBV13 | CASSLISTDTQYF | TGTGCCAGCAGCTTAATAAGCACAGATACGCAGTATTTT